These T cell receptor beta chains were read from a single sample in a study of control samples from healthy donors and cancer patients. Assay: immunoSEQ multiplex PCR; the TCRdb copy retains only in-frame clones and omits some. The top ten hold around 18% of the sample, which has some 82,000 clones, around 87% seen once. What was sequenced was blood. The receptors were sampled from a man aged 45-65 years in good health. The CDR3 runs from the conserved cysteine through the conserved F or W. The D gene is left open where the match is weak. The listing skips clone size in some rows; elsewhere it reads once, few, many or a size class.

>TRBV6-5|NA|TRBJ2-3|15|TRBD1
TGTGCCAGCAGTCGGACAGGGCTAGGTGGAGATACGCAGTATTTT
CASSRTGLGGDTQYF
>TRBV24-1|NA|TRBJ2-2|13|TRBD2
TGTGCCACCAGAGGGACTAGCGCCGGGGAGCTGTTTTTT
CATRGTSAGELFF
>TRBV5-1|NA|TRBJ2-3|14|NA
TGCGCCAGCAGCTCACAGGGCTACACAGATACGCAGTATTTT
CASSSQGYTDTQYF
>TRBV24-1|once|TRBJ2-1|16|NA
TGTGCCACCAGTGAACCTACAGGGTCAACCTACAATGAGCAGTTCTTC
CATSEPTGSTYNEQFF
>TRBV5-1|NA|TRBJ2-3|14|NA
TGCGCCAGCAGCTTGGGAGGCAGCACAGATACGCAGTATTTT
CASSLGGSTDTQYF
>TRBV4-1|NA|TRBJ1-2|15|NA
TGCGCCAGCAGCCAAGATGGTAGGGGAGGCTATGGCTACACCTTC
CASSQDGRGGYGYTF
>TRBV21-1|NA|TRBJ2-1|18|NA
TGTGCCAGCAGCAATGGGAGTCGTATTTCTGCGGGGGGGGATGAGCAGTTCTTC
CASSNGSRISAGGDEQFF
>TRBV4-1|NA|TRBJ1-2|12|NA
TGCGCCAGCAGCCAAGATCTGGGAGGCTACACCTTC
CASSQDLGGYTF
>TRBV19|NA|TRBJ1-2|14|NA
TGTGCCAGTAGTATCTGGGGGGCGAACTATGGCTACACCTTC
CASSIWGANYGYTF
>TRBV5-1|NA|TRBJ2-7|11|NA
TGCGCCAGCAGATACGAGTACGAGCAGTACTTC
CASRYEYEQYF
>TRBV15|NA|TRBJ1-1|15|NA
TGTGCCACCAGCAGAGATTGGGGGGGAAACACTGAAGCTTTCTTT
CATSRDWGGNTEAFF
>TRBV30|NA|TRBJ2-7|18|TRBD2
TGTGCCTGGAGGGCCGGGACAGGGGCGACTAGCGGGAGGTACGAGCAGTACTTC
CAWRAGTGATSGRYEQYF
>TRBV14|NA|TRBJ1-1|15|NA
TGTGCCAGCAGCCAAGAACTGGGAGGGAACACTGAAGCTTTCTTT
CASSQELGGNTEAFF
>TRBV10-3|once|TRBJ1-6|15|TRBD1
TGTGCCATCAGTATTCAGGACAGGGGGAATTCACCCCTCCACTTT
CAISIQDRGNSPLHF
>TRBV4-2|once|TRBJ1-4|15|TRBD1
TGTGCCAGCAGCCAAGCCTGGGACAGGGGTTCGGAACTGTTTTTT
CASSQAWDRGSELFF
>TRBV30|once|TRBJ1-3|14|NA
TGTGCCTGGAGCTGGGGATTCTCTGGAAACACCATATATTTT
CAWSWGFSGNTIYF
>TRBV5-1|NA|TRBJ1-2|14|TRBD1
TGCGCCAGCAGCCCGACAGGGGAGGACTATGGCTACACCTTC
CASSPTGEDYGYTF
>TRBV4-3|NA|TRBJ2-1|17|NA
TGCGCCAGCAGCCAAGAACTGGACACCTTAGGGTACAATGAGCAGTTCTTC
CASSQELDTLGYNEQFF